Below, 18 T cell receptor beta chains from the same sample are listed, as sequenced in a study of radiation and T cells in renal cell carcinoma. Using immunoSEQ multiplex PCR, the repertoire was profiled, and TCRdb retains in-frame clones only, with some absent. The table has about 15,000 clones, roughly 54% seen once; the top ten hold roughly 9.6%. Indicated treatment: treatment-naive control, cytoreductive nephrectomy. Sequencing was performed on tumor tissue, taken from a patient whose treatment was nephrectomy without radiotherapy. These receptors originate from a man aged 50 to 60 with renal cell carcinoma.

The rearrangement uses TRBV6-5 and TRBJ1-2; D possibly corresponds to TRBD1 (5 bases). V lost 6 bases to trimming and J lost 7 bases, with 9 bases between them. There are 11 residues in the CDR3. Germline V CDR1 and CDR2: MNHEY, SVGAGI. In DNA, the CDR3 is TGTGCCAGCAGAGAAGGGGTTGGCTACACCTTC. Its protein product is CASREGVGYTF.

The chain carries TRBV10-3 and TRBJ2-7; 11 positions agree with TRBD1. The CDR3 extends over 15 amino acids. V lost 4 bases to trimming and J lost 2 bases; unmatched junction nucleotides: 4. The germline CDR1 and CDR2 sequences are ENHRY and SYGVKD. The CDR3 nucleotides are TGTGCCATCAGTGGGGGACAGGGGGTAGCCTACGAGCAGTACTTC. It yields the protein CAISGGQGVAYEQYF.

The chain couples TRBV6-1 to TRBJ2-7; weak D call: TRBD2 (6 bases). V was trimmed by 3 bases and J by 2 bases, leaving 11 bases between them. From germline, CDR1 is MNHNS and CDR2 SASEGT. This CDR3 contains 14 residues. CDR3 in DNA: TGTGCCAGCAGTGACCGGGACTCGACCTACGAGCAGTACTTC. Protein sequence: CASSDRDSTYEQYF.

The chain employs TRBV19 and TRBJ2-7; D is perhaps TRBD2 (5 bases). Germline V CDR1 and CDR2: LNHDA, SQIVND (reference sequence). V was shortened by 8 bases and J by 3 bases, with 17 bases between the two germline ends. There are 14 residues in the CDR3. CDR3 amino acids: CASRGSHSLYEQYF. CDR3 DNA: TGTGCCAGTCGGGGTTCCCACTCCCTCTACGAGCAGTACTTC.

This chain uses TRBV4-2 with TRBJ1-4; the match to TRBD1 covers 9 bases. The CDR3 is made up of 16 amino acids. The germline V gene encodes CDR1 LGHNA and CDR2 YNFKEQ. Trimming at V came to 0 bases and at J to 7 bases, leaving 6 bases not matched to a gene. Written as DNA, the CDR3 is TGTGCCAGCAGCCAAGAAATACAGGGGGCCGGTGAAAAACTGTTTTTT. It codes for CASSQEIQGAGEKLFF.

The rearrangement uses TRBV6-1 and TRBJ2-5; D is possibly TRBD1 or TRBD2 (5 bases each). The length of the CDR3 is 14 residues. The germline V and J ends were trimmed by 3 bases and 7 bases, with 15 bases remaining between them. Germline V gene data show CDR1 as MNHNS and CDR2 as SASEGT. This CDR3 is CASSELLGVATQYF. Here the CDR3 DNA reads TGTGCCAGCAGTGAGTTATTGGGGGTGGCGACCCAGTACTTC.

In DNA, the CDR3 is TGTGCCAGCAGCTTACCCACCCTCAAAAACATTCAGTACTTC. Its translation: CASSLPTLKNIQYF. The gene calls are TRBV5-5 and TRBJ2-4; unclear D gene. This CDR3 is built from 14 residues. Germline V CDR1 and CDR2: SGHKS, YYEKEE (reference sequence). V dropped 2 bases and J dropped 3 bases, with 9 bases sitting between them.

The V call is TRBV25-1, the J call TRBJ2-7; D may match TRBD1 or TRBD2 (5 bases each). V was pared by 5 bases and J by 2 bases, with 16 bases between. The CDR3 length is 15 residues. Germline CDR1 MGHDK, CDR2 SYGVNS. The CDR3 reads CASSPRDAWTYEQYF. The CDR3, as DNA: TGTGCCAGCAGTCCCCGGGACGCATGGACCTACGAGCAGTACTTC.

This clone appeared once. V and J are TRBV5-1 and TRBJ2-3; 8 bases fit TRBD2. Unmatched junction bases numbered 8, after V lost 4 bases and J lost 4 bases. Germline V lookup: CDR1 SGHRS, CDR2 YFSETQ. The CDR3 covers 15 residues. Written as DNA, the CDR3 is TGCGCCAGCAGCCGTGGGGGGACTAGTGCAGATACGCAGTATTTT. This encodes CASSRGGTSADTQYF.

The genes are TRBV21-1 and TRBJ2-7; the listed D gene, TRBD2, was not tested against the DNA. TRBV21-1 is an annotated pseudogene. This CDR3 comprises 16 residues. CDR3 sequence (DNA): TGTGCCAGCAGCAAAGTACCCGGGAGTGACCCCTACGAGCAGTACTTC. It encodes CASSKVPGSDPYEQYF.

This clone has just a few counts. V is TRBV14 and J is TRBJ1-6; D not certain. The CDR3 loop spans 14 amino acids. With 0 bases removed from V and 8 bases from J, the gap between germline ends came to 8 bases. Germline values: CDR1 SGHDN, CDR2 FVKESK. CDR3 protein: CASSQDVGYSPLHF. CDR3 nucleotides: TGTGCCAGCAGCCAAGATGTCGGGTATTCACCCCTCCACTTT.

The genes are TRBV7-2 and TRBJ2-1, with D maybe TRBD2 (5 bases). Germline CDR1 SGHTA, CDR2 FQGNSA. Trimming removed 0 bases at V and 4 bases at J, with 19 bases between. CDR3 length: 18 residues. The CDR3 sequence: CASSLAIRRASGYNEQFF. The CDR3 DNA is TGTGCCAGCAGCTTAGCGATCCGCCGGGCATCGGGGTACAATGAGCAGTTCTTC.

This chain joins TRBV30 and TRBJ1-2, with D possibly being TRBD1 (5 bases). The V gene's germline CDR1 is GTSNPN and CDR2 SVGIG (reference sequence). V dropped 4 bases and J dropped 6 bases, with 15 bases sitting between them. The CDR3 length is 13 residues. The CDR3 protein is CAWNRGIVDGYTF. In nucleotides, the CDR3 is TGTGCCTGGAACCGGGGGATCGTGGATGGCTACACCTTC.

This clone was seen a handful of times. The rearrangement links TRBV9 to TRBJ2-7; D may be TRBD1 (6 bases). V was trimmed by 4 bases and J by 2 bases, leaving 13 bases between them. Germline V gene sequence: CDR1 SGDLS, CDR2 YYNGEE. CDR3 length: 14 amino acids. The DNA for the CDR3 is TGTGCCAGCAGCCCGGACAGTCTCCCCTACGAGCAGTACTTC. This codes for CASSPDSLPYEQYF.

V is TRBV2 and J is TRBJ2-2, with TRBD1 matching 8 bases. CDR1 SNHLY and CDR2 FYNNEI come from the germline V gene. With 7 bases clipped from V and 7 bases from J, the junction kept 8 bases outside the gene matches. The CDR3 totals 14 residues. CDR3 DNA: TGTGCCAGCAAGCCTCAGGGGGCGCACGGGGAGCTGTTTTTT. It specifies CASKPQGAHGELFF.

The chain couples TRBV5-8 to TRBJ2-4; 7 bases fit TRBD1. The CDR3 is 16 residues long. Germline CDR1 reads SGHTS; CDR2 reads YDEGEE. The V segment lost 9 bases and the J segment 0 bases; nucleotides outside the gene matches: 12. CDR3 protein: CATMRGQGVAKNIQYF. The DNA of the CDR3 is TGTGCCACCATGAGGGGCCAGGGGGTAGCCAAAAACATTCAGTACTTC.

The gene calls are TRBV6-5 and TRBJ2-7; tentative D call: TRBD2 (6 bases). The germline gives CDR1 MNHEY, CDR2 SVGAGI. CDR3 length equals 14 residues. The ends were cut back, 7 bases at V and 0 bases at J, with 13 bases in the middle. CDR3 loop: CASTMTSTSYEQYF. The CDR3 DNA reads TGTGCCAGCACTATGACTAGTACCTCCTACGAGCAGTACTTC.

In this sample, this clone turned up a few times. The J gene is TRBJ2-7, the V gene TRBV9; 7 bases match TRBD2. Per the germline V gene, CDR1 is SGDLS and CDR2 is YYNGEE. The V segment lost 4 bases and the J segment 1 base; nucleotides outside the gene matches: 8. This CDR3 contains 15 residues. The CDR3 here is CASSLGGSFSYEQYF. The CDR3 coding sequence is TGTGCCAGCAGCTTGGGGGGGTCCTTTTCCTACGAGCAGTACTTC. The complete variable domain, with remaining parts taken from reference TRBV9 and TRBJ2-7, reads DSGVTQTPKHLITATGQRVTLRCSPRSGDLSVYWYQQSLDQGLQFLIQYYNGEERAKGNILERFSAQQFPDLHSELNLSSLELGDSALYFCASSLGGSFSYEQYFGPGTRLTVT.